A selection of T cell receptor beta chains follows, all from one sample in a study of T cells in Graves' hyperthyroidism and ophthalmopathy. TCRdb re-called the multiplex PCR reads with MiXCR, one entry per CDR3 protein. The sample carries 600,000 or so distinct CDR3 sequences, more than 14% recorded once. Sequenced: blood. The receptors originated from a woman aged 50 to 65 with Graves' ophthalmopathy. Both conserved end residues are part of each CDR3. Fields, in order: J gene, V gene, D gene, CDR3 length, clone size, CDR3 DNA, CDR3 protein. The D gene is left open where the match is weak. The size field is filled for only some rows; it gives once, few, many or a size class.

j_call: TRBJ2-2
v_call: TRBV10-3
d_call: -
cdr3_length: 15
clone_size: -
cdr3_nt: TGTGCCATCAGTGAGAACACGGGAAGCACCGGGGAGCTGTTTTTT
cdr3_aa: CAISENTGSTGELFF

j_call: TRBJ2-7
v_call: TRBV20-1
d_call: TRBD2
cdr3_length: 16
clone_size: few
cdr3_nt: TGCAGTGCTAGAGATATCCCCGGGCTAGCGGGGGGCGAGCAGTACTTC
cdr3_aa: CSARDIPGLAGGEQYF

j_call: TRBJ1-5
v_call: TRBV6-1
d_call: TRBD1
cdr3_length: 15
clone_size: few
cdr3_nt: TGTGCCAGCAGTGAGGCGTCAGGGGGCAGGCAGCCCCAGCATTTT
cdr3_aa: CASSEASGGRQPQHF

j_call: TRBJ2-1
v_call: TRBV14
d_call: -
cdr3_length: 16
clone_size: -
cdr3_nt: TGTGCCAGCAGCCAAGTACCCCAAAGGGGAAACAATGAGCAGTTCTTC
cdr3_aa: CASSQVPQRGNNEQFF

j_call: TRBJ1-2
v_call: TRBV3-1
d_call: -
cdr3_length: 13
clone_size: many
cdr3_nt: TGTGCCAGCAGCCAAGAATTTACCTATGGCTACACCTTC
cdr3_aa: CASSQEFTYGYTF

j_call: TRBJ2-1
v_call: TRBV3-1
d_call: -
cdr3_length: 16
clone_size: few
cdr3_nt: TGTGCCAGCAGCCAAGCGAGTCTGAAGCCGGACAATGGGCAGTTCTTC
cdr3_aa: CASSQASLKPDNGQFF

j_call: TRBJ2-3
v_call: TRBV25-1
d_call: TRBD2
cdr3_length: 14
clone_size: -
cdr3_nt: TGTGCCAGCAGTGAGAGCGGGAGAACAGATACGCAGTATTTT
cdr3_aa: CASSESGRTDTQYF

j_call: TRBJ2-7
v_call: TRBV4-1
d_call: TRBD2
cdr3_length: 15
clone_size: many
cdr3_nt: TGCGCCAGCAGCCAAGAGGTGGGGGAGGGCTACGAGCAGTACTTC
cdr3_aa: CASSQEVGEGYEQYF

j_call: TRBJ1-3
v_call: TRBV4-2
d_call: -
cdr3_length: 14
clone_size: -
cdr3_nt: TGTGCCAGCAGCGGATGGGGCTCTGGAAACACCATATATTTT
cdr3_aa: CASSGWGSGNTIYF

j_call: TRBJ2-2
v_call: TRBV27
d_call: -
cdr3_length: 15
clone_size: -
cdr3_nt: TGTGCCAGCAGTCCCCGCGAGGGGATCACCGGGGAGCTGTTTTTT
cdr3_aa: CASSPREGITGELFF

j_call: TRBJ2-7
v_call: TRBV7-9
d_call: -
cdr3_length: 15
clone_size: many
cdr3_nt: TGTGCCAGCAGCTTAGTCCCGGGGGCCACCTACGAGCAGTACTTC
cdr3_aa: CASSLVPGATYEQYF

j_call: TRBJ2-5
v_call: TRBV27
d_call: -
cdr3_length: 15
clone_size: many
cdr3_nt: TGTGCCAGCAGCAAAAGGGCGTGGGCGAGAGAGACCCAGTACTTC
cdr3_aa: CASSKRAWARETQYF

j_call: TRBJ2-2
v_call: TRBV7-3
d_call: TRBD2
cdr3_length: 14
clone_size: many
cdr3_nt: TGTGCCAGCAACGAAGCGGGAGGGGCCGGGGAGCTGTTTTTT
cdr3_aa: CASNEAGGAGELFF

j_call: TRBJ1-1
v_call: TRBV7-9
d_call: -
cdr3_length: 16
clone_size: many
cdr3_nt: TGTGCCAGCAGCTTAGGTTTCGGGGCCCTGAACACTGAAGCTTTCTTT
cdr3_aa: CASSLGFGALNTEAFF

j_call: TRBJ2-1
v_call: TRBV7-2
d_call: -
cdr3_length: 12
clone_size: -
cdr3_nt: TGTGCCAGCAGCTTAGAGCTCGGCAACCAGTTCTTC
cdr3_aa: CASSLELGNQFF

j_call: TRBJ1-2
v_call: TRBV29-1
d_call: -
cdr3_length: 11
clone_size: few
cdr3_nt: TGCAGCGCCCGCAGGGGAGATGGCTACACCTTC
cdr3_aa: CSARRGDGYTF

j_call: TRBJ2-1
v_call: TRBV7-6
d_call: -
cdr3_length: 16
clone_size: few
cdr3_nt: TGTGCCAGCAGCTTAGTAGGAGGATCGGGCTACAATGAGCAGTTCTTC
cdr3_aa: CASSLVGGSGYNEQFF

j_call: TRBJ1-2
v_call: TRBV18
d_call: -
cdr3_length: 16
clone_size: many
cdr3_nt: TGTGCCAGCTCACCATCTGGGCGAACAACCAACTATGGCTACACCTTC
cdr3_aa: CASSPSGRTTNYGYTF

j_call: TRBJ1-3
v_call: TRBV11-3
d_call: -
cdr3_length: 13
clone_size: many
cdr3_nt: TGTGCCAGCGCCTTCGGGGCTGGAAACACCATATATTTT
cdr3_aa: CASAFGAGNTIYF

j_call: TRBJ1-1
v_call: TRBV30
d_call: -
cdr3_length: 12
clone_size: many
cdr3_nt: TGTGCCTGGGGGGCACTTAACACTGAAGCTTTCTTT
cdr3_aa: CAWGALNTEAFF

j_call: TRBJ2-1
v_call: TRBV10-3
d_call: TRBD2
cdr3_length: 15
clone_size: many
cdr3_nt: TGTGCCATCAGTGACGGGGGGAGCCTACGCAATGAGCAGTTCTTC
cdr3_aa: CAISDGGSLRNEQFF

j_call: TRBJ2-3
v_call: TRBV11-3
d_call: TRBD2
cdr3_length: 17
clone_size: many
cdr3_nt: TGTGCCAGCAGCCCTGGGGTCTCGAGCGGGGTCACAGATACGCAGTATTTT
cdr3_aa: CASSPGVSSGVTDTQYF